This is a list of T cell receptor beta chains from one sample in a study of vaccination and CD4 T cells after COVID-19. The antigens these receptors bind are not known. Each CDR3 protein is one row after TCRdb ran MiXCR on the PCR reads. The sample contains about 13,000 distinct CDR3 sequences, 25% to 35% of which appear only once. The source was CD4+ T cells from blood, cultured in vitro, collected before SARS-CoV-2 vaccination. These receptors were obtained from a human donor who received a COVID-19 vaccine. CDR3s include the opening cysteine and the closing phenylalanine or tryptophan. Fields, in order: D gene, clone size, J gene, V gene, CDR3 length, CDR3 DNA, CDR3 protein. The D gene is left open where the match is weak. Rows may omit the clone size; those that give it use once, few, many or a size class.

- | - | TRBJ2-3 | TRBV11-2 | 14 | TGTGCCAGCACCAAGACAGGTTGCACAGATACGCAGTATTTT | CASTKTGCTDTQYF
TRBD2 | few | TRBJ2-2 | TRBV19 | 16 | TGTGCCAGTAGTTCCCCCGGGACTAGCCGGACCGGGGAGCTGTTTTTT | CASSSPGTSRTGELFF
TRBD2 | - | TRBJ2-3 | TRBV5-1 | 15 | TGCGCCAGCAGCCCGTACGCTAGCGGGGTAGATACGCAGTATTTT | CASSPYASGVDTQYF
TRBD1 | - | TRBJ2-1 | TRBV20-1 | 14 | TGCAGTGCTCCTCGACAGGGCTCCTACAATGAGCAGTTCTTC | CSAPRQGSYNEQFF
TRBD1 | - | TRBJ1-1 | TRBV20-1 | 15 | TGCAGTGCTAGTGTCCCAGGGGGCGAGGGTTCTGAAGCTTTCTTT | CSASVPGGEGSEAFF
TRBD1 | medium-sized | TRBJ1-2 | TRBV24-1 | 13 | TGTGCCACCAGTGAAGGACAGGGGTATGGCTACACCTTC | CATSEGQGYGYTF
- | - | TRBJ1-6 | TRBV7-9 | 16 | TGTGCCAGCAGCCTCTCACAGGGATCGGACAATTCACCCCTCCACTTT | CASSLSQGSDNSPLHF
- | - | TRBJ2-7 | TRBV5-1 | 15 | TGCGCCAGCAGCTATACCAGTTCCTCCTCCTACGAGCAGTACTTC | CASSYTSSSSYEQYF
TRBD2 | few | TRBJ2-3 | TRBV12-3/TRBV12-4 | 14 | TGTGCCAGCAGTAGCGGGGAAAGCACAGATACGCAGTATTTT | CASSSGESTDTQYF
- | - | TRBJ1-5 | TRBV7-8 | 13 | TGTGCCAGCAGCTTAGTGGTCAATCAGCCCCAGCATTTT | CASSLVVNQPQHF
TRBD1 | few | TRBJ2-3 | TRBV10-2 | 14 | TGCGCCAGCAGTGAGATCCAGGGGGCAGCTACGCAGTATTTT | CASSEIQGAATQYF
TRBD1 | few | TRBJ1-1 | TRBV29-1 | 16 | TGCAGCGTGAGAGGTCCCGACAGGGGTTGGGGCACTGAAGCTTTCTTT | CSVRGPDRGWGTEAFF
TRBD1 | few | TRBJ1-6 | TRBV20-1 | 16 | TGCAGTGCCCCGAAACCGACAGGGTCATCGAATTCACCCCTCCACTTT | CSAPKPTGSSNSPLHF
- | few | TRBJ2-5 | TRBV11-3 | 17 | TGTGCCAGCAGCTTCAAGGGCGACAGTCTAACCGTAGAGACCCAGTACTTC | CASSFKGDSLTVETQYF
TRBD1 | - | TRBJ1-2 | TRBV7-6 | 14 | TGTGCCAGCAGCCCTTCGGACAGGAGCTATGGCTACACCTTC | CASSPSDRSYGYTF
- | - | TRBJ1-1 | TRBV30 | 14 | TGTGCCTGGTTCCTTGTGGGTTTGGGCACTGAAGCTTTCTTT | CAWFLVGLGTEAFF
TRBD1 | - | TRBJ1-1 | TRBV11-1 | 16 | TGTGCCAGCAGCCCCATCGGGACAGGGTTGAACACTGAAGCTTTCTTT | CASSPIGTGLNTEAFF
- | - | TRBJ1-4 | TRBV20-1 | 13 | TGCAGTGCGATACAAGCAACTAATGAAAAACTGTTTTTT | CSAIQATNEKLFF
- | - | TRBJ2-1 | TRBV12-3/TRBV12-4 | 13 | TGTGCCAACGCGCGGGGTCTCTACAATGAGCAGTTCTTC | CANARGLYNEQFF
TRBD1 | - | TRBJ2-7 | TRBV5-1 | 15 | TGCGCCAGCAGCTTAAAGGGACAGGTTGTATACGAGCAGTACTTC | CASSLKGQVVYEQYF
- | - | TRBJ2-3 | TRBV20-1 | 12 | TGCAGTGCTCCCAGGGGCACAGATACGCAGTATTTT | CSAPRGTDTQYF
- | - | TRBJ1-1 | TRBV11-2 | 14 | TGTGCCAGCACCCGATTAGCTCTGAACACTGAAGCTTTCTTT | CASTRLALNTEAFF
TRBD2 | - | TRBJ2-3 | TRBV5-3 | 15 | TGTGCCAGCAGCCAACCGGGACTAGCAGATTATACGCAGTATTTT | CASSQPGLADYTQYF
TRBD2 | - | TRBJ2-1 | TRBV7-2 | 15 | TGTGCCAGCAGCTTCGGACTAGCTCCCTACAATGAGCAGTTCTTC | CASSFGLAPYNEQFF
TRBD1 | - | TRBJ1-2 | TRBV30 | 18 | TGTGCCTGGACCGGATCCCAGGGGGGGGCCGGGGTAGAGAGTGGCTACACCTTC | CAWTGSQGGAGVESGYTF
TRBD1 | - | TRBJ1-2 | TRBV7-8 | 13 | TGTGCCAGCAGCCGACAGGGGTCGGAGGGCTACACCTTC | CASSRQGSEGYTF
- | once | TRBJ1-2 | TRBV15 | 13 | TGTGCCGCCAGCAAAGACAATAACTATGGCTACACCTTC | CAASKDNNYGYTF
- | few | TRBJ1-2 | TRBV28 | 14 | TGTGCCAGCAGTTTGGCGGGACTTCGATCGGGCTACACCTTC | CASSLAGLRSGYTF
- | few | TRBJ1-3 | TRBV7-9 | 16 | TGTGCCAGCACCCCGTCGAGACAGCCCTCTGGAAACACCATATATTTT | CASTPSRQPSGNTIYF
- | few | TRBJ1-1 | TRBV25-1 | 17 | TGTGCCAGCAGTGATAACCGGGACGTACTCATGAACACTGAAGCTTTCTTT | CASSDNRDVLMNTEAFF
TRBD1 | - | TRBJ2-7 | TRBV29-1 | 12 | TGCAGCCCCTGCAGGGGGACCTACGAGCAGTACTTC | CSPCRGTYEQYF
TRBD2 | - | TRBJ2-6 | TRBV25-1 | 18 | TGTGCCAGCAGTGAAAGGGCGGGGGGGCCCTCTGGGGCCAACGTCCTGACTTTC | CASSERAGGPSGANVLTF
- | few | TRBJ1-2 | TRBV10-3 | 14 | TGTGCCATCAGCCCACAGGGAGGGTTAGGTGGCTACACCTTC | CAISPQGGLGGYTF
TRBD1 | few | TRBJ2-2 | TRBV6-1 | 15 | TGTGCCAGCAGGAAGACAGGGATTAACACCGGGGAGCTGTTTTTT | CASRKTGINTGELFF
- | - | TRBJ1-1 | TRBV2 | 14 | TGTGCCAACAGTAAACTAAGGGGGATGACTGAAGCTTTCTTT | CANSKLRGMTEAFF
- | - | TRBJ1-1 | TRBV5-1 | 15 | TGCGCCAGCAGACCGGGGGGCAGCTCGAACACTGAAGCTTTCTTT | CASRPGGSSNTEAFF
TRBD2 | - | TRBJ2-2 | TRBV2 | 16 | TGTGCCAGCAGTCTACTGACTAGCGGGGGGGCCGGGGAGCTGTTTTTT | CASSLLTSGGAGELFF
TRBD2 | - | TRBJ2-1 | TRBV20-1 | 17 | TGCAGTGCTAGAGCCGCCATTGGACTAGCGGGGGCCTGGGAGCAGTTCTTC | CSARAAIGLAGAWEQFF
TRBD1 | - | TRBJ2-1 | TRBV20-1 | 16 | TGCAGTGCTAGTCCCCCGACAGGGAGAGACTCCTATGAGCAGTTCTTC | CSASPPTGRDSYEQFF
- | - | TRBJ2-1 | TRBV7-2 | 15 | TGTGCCAGCAGCTTAACCGGGACAAAATACAATGAGCAGTTCTTC | CASSLTGTKYNEQFF
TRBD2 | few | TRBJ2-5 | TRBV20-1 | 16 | TGCAGTGCCGAAGAGAGCCTAGCGGGAGATCTCGAGACCCAGTACTTC | CSAEESLAGDLETQYF
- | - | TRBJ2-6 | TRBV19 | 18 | TGTGCCAGTAGTATCGGAACAGAGGGGACCCCTGGGGCCAACGTCCTGACTTTC | CASSIGTEGTPGANVLTF
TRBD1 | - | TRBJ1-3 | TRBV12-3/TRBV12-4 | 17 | TGTGCCAGCAGTCTCCCGGGACAGGACCTCTCTGGAAACACCATATATTTT | CASSLPGQDLSGNTIYF
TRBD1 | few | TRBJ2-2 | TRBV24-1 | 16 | TGTGCCACCAGTGACGTGACAGGGGGCCGCACCGGGGAGCTGTTTTTT | CATSDVTGGRTGELFF
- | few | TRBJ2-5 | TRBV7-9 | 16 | TGTGCCAGCAGCCCGTGGGGGTCGGGGAAGGAGGAGACCCAGTACTTC | CASSPWGSGKEETQYF
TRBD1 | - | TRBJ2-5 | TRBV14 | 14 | TGTGCCAGCAGCCAAGTGGGACAGGGAGAGACCCAGTACTTC | CASSQVGQGETQYF
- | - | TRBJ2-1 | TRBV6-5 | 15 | TGTGCCAGCAGTTGGACCTCCAAAATCTACAATGAGCAGTTCTTC | CASSWTSKIYNEQFF
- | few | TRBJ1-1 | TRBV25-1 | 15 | TGTGCCAGCAGTGCCGTACAGGGTTTTAACACTGAAGCTTTCTTT | CASSAVQGFNTEAFF
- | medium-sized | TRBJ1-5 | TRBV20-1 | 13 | TGCAGTGCTAGTAAAGGCAGCAATCAGCCCCAGCATTTT | CSASKGSNQPQHF
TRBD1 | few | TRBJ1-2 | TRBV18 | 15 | TGTGCCAGCTCATCCTGGACAGGGCAGGTCTATGGCTACACCTTC | CASSSWTGQVYGYTF
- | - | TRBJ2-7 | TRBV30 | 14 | TGTGCCTGGAGTTCGGGCAGTCGGAGCCACGAGCAGTACTTC | CAWSSGSRSHEQYF
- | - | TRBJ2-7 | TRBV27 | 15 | TGTGCCAGCAGGGGTCGGACAGGGAGGGCCTACGAGCAGTACTTC | CASRGRTGRAYEQYF
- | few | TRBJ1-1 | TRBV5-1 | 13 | TGCGCCAGCAGCTTGGGGGGACCGACTGAAGCTTTCTTT | CASSLGGPTEAFF
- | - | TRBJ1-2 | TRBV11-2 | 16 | TGTGCCAGCAGCTTGGGTGAACGGGGGCCCAACTATGGCTACACCTTC | CASSLGERGPNYGYTF